These 11 T cell receptor beta chains came from one sample sequenced in a study of T cell responses to AZD1222 COVID-19 vaccine. Clones were sequenced by immunoSEQ multiplex PCR, and TCRdb holds only the in-frame ones, with some missing. The repertoire holds around 35,000 clones, with approximately 86% as singletons. Sequenced here: peripheral blood, sampled on day 0 of AZD1222 vaccination. These receptors were collected from an adult in good health.

J is TRBJ1-6 and V is TRBV7-9, with D possibly matching TRBD1 (5 bases). Per germline, CDR1 SEHNR and CDR2 FQNEAQ (reference sequence). CDR3 size: 14 residues. V lost 2 bases and J 8 bases, leaving 10 bases between the germline ends. CDR3 sequence reads: CASSLITGYSPLHF. DNA of the CDR3: TGTGCCAGCAGCTTAATAACAGGATATTCACCCCTCCACTTT.

The chain is built from TRBV7-9 and TRBJ2-1; 12 positions match TRBD2. The CDR3 loop spans 17 amino acids. The V and J ends lost 7 bases and 8 bases, in that order; junction bases with no gene match: 15. In germline, CDR1 is SEHNR, CDR2 FQNEAQ (reference sequence). The CDR3 spells CASIPLLTSGGYHEQFF. CDR3 bases: TGTGCCAGCATCCCACTATTAACTAGCGGGGGGTACCATGAGCAGTTCTTC.

The chain joins TRBV2 to TRBJ1-1; D ambiguous. The V and J ends lost 1 base and 3 bases respectively, with 12 bases between them. The CDR3 loop spans 15 amino acids. Germline CDR1 and CDR2: SNHLY and FYNNEI. CDR3: CASSEVGVRDTEAFF. CDR3 bases: TGTGCCAGCAGTGAAGTTGGGGTAAGGGACACTGAAGCTTTCTTT.

V usage is TRBV7-3 and J usage is TRBJ2-2; 8 nucleotides agree with TRBD2. Germline V lookup: CDR1 SGHTA, CDR2 FQGTGA. This CDR3 comprises 18 residues. The J segment lost 1 base and the V segment lost 1 base, leaving 8 bases of the junction unmatched. The CDR3 sequence: CASSLSPGGAGNTGELFF. CDR3 DNA sequence: TGTGCCAGCAGCTTAAGCCCCGGGGGGGCTGGGAACACCGGGGAGCTGTTTTTT. The full variable domain, rest sourced from reference TRBV7-3 and TRBJ2-2, is GAGVSQTPSNKVTEKGKYVELRCDPISGHTALYWYRQSLGQGPEFLIYFQGTGAADDSGLPNDRFFAVRPEGSVSTLKIQRTERGDSAVYLCASSLSPGGAGNTGELFFGEGSRLTVL.

The rearrangement joins TRBV28 to TRBJ1-5, with TRBD1 matching 12 bases. With V trimmed by 4 bases and J by 8 bases, 3 bases remained unmatched. This CDR3 is 14 amino acids long. Germline V gene data show CDR1 as MDHEN and CDR2 as SYDVKM. Here the CDR3 reads CASSSGTGGKPQHF. For the CDR3, the DNA is TGTGCCAGCAGTTCCGGGACAGGGGGCAAGCCCCAGCATTTT.

The chain recombines TRBV1 with TRBJ1-1; TRBD1 was called by the table and not checked on the DNA. TRBV1 is a pseudogene. The CDR3 spans 11 residues. CDR3 sequence (DNA): TGCAATTTACAGCAGAACACTGAAGCTTTCTTT. This codes for CNLQQNTEAFF.

This clone was seen a few times. The chain couples TRBV11-2 to TRBJ1-2, with 9 bases matching TRBD1. Germline V gene sequence: CDR1 SGHAT, CDR2 FQNNGV. V lost 0 bases, J lost 4 bases, and 3 bases stayed unmatched. CDR3 size: 15 residues. The DNA of the CDR3 is TGTGCCAGCAGCTTAGAGACAGGGGGTGGCTATGGCTACACCTTC. It specifies CASSLETGGGYGYTF.

The rearrangement uses TRBV19 and TRBJ2-4; possibly TRBD1 or TRBD2 for D (5 bases each). V gave up 9 bases and J gave up 1 base, with 19 bases separating them. This CDR3 has 16 amino acids. Germline loops: CDR1 LNHDA, CDR2 SQIVND (reference sequence). Here the CDR3 DNA reads TGTGCCAGCCCCTGGGGGTCACAGGACGCCAAAAACATTCAGTACTTC. The encoded protein is CASPWGSQDAKNIQYF.

This chain links TRBV6-5 with TRBJ1-3; D uncertain. The CDR3 sequence is 14 residues long. V was trimmed by 7 bases and J by 0 bases, leaving 10 bases between them. Germline V lookup: CDR1 MNHEY, CDR2 SVGAGI. CDR3 in amino acids: CASIGVSSGNTIYF. DNA for the CDR3: TGTGCCAGCATAGGAGTTTCCTCTGGAAACACCATATATTTT.

The rearrangement joins TRBV21-1 to TRBJ1-6; the table's D call TRBD1 went unverified against the DNA. TRBV21-1 is given as a pseudogene. The CDR3 totals 15 residues. The CDR3 region is CASSKRQGNNSPLHF. The CDR3 DNA reads TGTGCCAGCAGCAAGCGACAGGGCAATAATTCACCCCTCCACTTT.

The chain combines TRBV3-1 (or the pseudogene TRBV3-2) with TRBJ1-2; TRBD1 matches 9 bases. This CDR3 region has 15 residues. The V gene's germline CDR1 is LGHDT and CDR2 YNNKEL (reference sequence). The junction had 6 bases not matched to a gene; V was cut back by 3 bases and J by 4 bases. The CDR3: CASSQAGQGSYGYTF. The CDR3, as DNA: TGTGCCAGCAGCCAGGCCGGACAGGGGTCCTATGGCTACACCTTC.